This record covers a single TCR beta chain. This sample was taken from a study of glioma-infiltrating T cells after dendritic cell vaccination. Overall study context: Between about 2003 and 2013, patients got autologous tumor lysate-pulsed dendritic cell vaccines.

Time point described: after dendritic cell vaccination, including at tumor progression/relapse. The CDR3 runs to 16 residues. The germline CDR1 and CDR2 sequences are SGHDN and FVKESK. Losses at the gene ends were 1 base for V and 4 bases for J; bases not matched to a gene: 3. Primers: 60 V beta forward and 13 J beta reverse. Using immunoSEQ multiplex PCR, the repertoire was profiled, and TCRdb retains in-frame clones only, with some absent. The repertoire holds fewer than 30,000 clones, with under 90% as singletons. Here the sequenced sample was blood, taken after dendritic cell vaccination. The rearrangement uses TRBV14 and TRBJ2-3, with TRBD2 matching 12 bases. The sequence derives from a human donor with glioblastoma. The chain's CDR3 is CASSQGTSGAADTQYF. CDR3 coding DNA: TGTGCCAGCAGCCAAGGGACTAGCGGGGCCGCAGATACGCAGTATTTT.